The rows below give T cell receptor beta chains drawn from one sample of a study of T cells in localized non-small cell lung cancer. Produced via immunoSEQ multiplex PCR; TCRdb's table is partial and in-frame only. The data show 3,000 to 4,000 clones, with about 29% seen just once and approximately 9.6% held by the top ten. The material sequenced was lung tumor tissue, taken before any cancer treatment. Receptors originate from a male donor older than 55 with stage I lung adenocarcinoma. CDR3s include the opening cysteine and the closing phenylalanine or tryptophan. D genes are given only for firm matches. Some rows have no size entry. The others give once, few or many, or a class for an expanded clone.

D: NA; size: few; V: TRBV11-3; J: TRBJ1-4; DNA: TGTGCCAGCAGCCCGAACAGGGTAAATGAAAAACTGTTTTTT; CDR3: CASSPNRVNEKLFF
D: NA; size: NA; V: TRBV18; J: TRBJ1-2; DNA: TGTGCCAGCTCACCACAGGGCAGCTCCCACTATGGCTACACCTTC; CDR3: CASSPQGSSHYGYTF
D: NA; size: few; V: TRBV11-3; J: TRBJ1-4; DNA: TGTGCCAGCAGCTTGGGGGCGGCTAATGAAAAACTGTTTTTT; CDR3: CASSLGAANEKLFF
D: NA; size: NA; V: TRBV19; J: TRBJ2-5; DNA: TGTGCCAGTAGTATAGATATTCGGGAGCTGGAGACCCAGTACTTC; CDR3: CASSIDIRELETQYF
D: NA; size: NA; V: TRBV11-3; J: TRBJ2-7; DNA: TGTGCCAGCAGCGGCCGAGGGGGTTCCACCGCCTACGAGCAGTACTTC; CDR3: CASSGRGGSTAYEQYF
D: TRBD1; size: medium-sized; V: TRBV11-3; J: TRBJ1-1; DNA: TGTGCCAGCAGCTTCGGGACAGGGGAAGCTGAAGCTTTCTTT; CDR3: CASSFGTGEAEAFF
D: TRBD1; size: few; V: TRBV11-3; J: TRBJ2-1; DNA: TGTGCCAGCAGCTTTAAGACAGGGTCAAATGAGCAGTTCTTC; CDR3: CASSFKTGSNEQFF
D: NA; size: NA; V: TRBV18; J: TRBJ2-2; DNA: TGTGCCAGCTCACCGGAGGGAGACACCGGGGAGCTGTTTTTT; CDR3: CASSPEGDTGELFF
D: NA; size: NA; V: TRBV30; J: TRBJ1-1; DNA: TGTGCCTGGAGTATCGACACTGAAGCTTTCTTT; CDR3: CAWSIDTEAFF
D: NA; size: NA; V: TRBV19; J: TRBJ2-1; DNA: TGTGCCAGTAGTTTGACTCCTGTCTTAATCGAGCAGTTCTTC; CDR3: CASSLTPVLIEQFF